This note documents a single TCR beta chain sequence. Primed by a sample-barcoded 5' primer and a J-beta primer mix, a second PCR proceeded for 7 to 11 cycles. TCRdb analysed the 5' RACE reads with MiXCR anew, one entry per CDR3 protein. The sample lists roughly 730,000 distinct CDR3 sequences, 56% occurring once. V lost 3 bases and J 6 bases, leaving 14 bases between the germline ends. CDR3 length: 15 residues. Germline CDR1 KGHDR, CDR2 SFDVKD. This sample was included in a study of blood T cells in healthy people across ages. The chain is built from TRBV24-1 and TRBJ1-5, with D maybe TRBD1 (5 bases). Input material: blood. The TCR sequence derives from a man in his forties or fifties in good health. CDR3 bases: TGTGCCACCAGTGATCCCACTGGGGGGTCTCAGCCCCAGCATTTT. Translating it yields CATSDPTGGSQPQHF.